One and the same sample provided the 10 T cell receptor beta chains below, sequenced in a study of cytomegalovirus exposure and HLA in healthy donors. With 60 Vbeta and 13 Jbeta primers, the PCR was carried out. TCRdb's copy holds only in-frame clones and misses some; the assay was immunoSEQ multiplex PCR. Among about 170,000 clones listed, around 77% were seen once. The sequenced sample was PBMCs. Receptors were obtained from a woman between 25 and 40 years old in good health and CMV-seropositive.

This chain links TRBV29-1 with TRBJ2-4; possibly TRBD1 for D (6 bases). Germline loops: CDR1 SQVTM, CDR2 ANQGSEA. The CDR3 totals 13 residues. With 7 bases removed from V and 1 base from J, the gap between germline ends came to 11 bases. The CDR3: CSARQAAKNIQYF. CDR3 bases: TGCAGCGCACGACAGGCGGCCAAAAACATTCAGTACTTC.

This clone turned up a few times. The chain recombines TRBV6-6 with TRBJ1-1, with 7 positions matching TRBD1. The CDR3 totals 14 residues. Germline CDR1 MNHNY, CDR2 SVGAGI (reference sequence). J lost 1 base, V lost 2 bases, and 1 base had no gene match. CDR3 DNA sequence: TGTGCCAGCAGTTACACAGGGGCGAACACTGAAGCTTTCTTT. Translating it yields CASSYTGANTEAFF.

CDR3 bases: TGTGCCAGCAGCTTAGGGAGGGCTAATGAAAAACTGTTTTTT. Translated, it gives CASSLGRANEKLFF. The chain combines TRBV11-2 with TRBJ1-4; D remains unclear. Trimming stripped 1 base from V and 3 bases from J, with 6 bases between. Per the germline V gene, CDR1 is SGHAT and CDR2 is FQNNGV. CDR3 size: 14 residues.

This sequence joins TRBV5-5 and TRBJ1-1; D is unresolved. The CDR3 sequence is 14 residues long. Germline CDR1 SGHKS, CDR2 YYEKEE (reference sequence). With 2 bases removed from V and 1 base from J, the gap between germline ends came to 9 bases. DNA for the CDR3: TGTGCCAGCAGCTTTTCGTACGGGAACACTGAAGCTTTCTTT. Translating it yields CASSFSYGNTEAFF.

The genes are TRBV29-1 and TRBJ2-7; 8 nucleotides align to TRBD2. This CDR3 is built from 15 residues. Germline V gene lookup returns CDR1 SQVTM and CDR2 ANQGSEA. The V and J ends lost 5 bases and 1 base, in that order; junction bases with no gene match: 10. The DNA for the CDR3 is TGCAGCGTTCGATTGGCTAGCGGGCCGTCCTACGAGCAGTACTTC. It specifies CSVRLASGPSYEQYF.

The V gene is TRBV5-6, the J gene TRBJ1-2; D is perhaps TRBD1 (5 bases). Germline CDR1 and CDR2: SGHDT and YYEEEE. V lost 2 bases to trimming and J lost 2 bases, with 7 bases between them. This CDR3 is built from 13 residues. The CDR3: CASSFSGNYGYTF. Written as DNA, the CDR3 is TGTGCCAGCAGCTTTTCAGGGAACTATGGCTACACCTTC.

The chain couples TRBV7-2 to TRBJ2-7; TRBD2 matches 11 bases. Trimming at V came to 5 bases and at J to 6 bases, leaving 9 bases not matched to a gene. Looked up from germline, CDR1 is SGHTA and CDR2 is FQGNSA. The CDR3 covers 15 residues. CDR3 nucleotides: TGTGCCAGCAGCGCTCGTAGCGGGGGGGACCTCGAGCAGTACTTC. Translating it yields CASSARSGGDLEQYF.

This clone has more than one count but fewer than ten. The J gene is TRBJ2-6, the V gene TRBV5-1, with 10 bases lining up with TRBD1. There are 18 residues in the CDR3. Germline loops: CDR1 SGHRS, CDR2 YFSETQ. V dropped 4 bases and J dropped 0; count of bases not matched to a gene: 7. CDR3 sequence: CASSPDRGGVSGANVLTF. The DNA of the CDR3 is TGCGCCAGCAGCCCGGACAGGGGGGGGGTCTCTGGGGCCAACGTCCTGACTTTC.

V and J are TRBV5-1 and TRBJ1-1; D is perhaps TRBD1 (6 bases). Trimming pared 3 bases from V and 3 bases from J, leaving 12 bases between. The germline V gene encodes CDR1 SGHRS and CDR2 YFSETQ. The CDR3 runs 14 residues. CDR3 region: CASSYSGGDTEAFF. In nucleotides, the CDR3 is TGCGCCAGCAGCTACTCGGGGGGCGACACTGAAGCTTTCTTT.

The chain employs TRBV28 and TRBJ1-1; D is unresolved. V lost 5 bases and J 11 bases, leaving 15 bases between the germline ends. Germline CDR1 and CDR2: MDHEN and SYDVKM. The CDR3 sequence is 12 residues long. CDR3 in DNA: TGTGCCAGCAGTGGGATACAGTTAGCGGCTTTCTTT. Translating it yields CASSGIQLAAFF.